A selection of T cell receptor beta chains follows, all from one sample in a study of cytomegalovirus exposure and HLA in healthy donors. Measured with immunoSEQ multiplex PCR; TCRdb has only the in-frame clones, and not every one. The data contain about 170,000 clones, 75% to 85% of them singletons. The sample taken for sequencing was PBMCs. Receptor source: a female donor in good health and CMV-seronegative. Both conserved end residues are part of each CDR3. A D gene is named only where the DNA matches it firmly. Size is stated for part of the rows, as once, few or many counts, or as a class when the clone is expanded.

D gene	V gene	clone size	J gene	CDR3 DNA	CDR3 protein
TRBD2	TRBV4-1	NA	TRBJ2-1	TGCGCCAGCAGCCCTCAGCGGGAGTCCTACAATGAGCAGTTCTTC	CASSPQRESYNEQFF
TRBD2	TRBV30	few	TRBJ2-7	TGTGCCTGGACTTTAGCGGGGGGGAACGAGCAGTACTTC	CAWTLAGGNEQYF
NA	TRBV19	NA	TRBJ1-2	TGTGCCAGTAGTGTAGGTCGGGGCTATGGCTACACCTTC	CASSVGRGYGYTF
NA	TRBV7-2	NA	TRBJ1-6	TGTGCCAGCAGCTTAGGCCGAGCAGGGCCGGGCTCTAATTCACCCCTCCACTTT	CASSLGRAGPGSNSPLHF
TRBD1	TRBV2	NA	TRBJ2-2	TGTGCCAGCAGAAGAGGGGGCGGCACCGGGGAGCTGTTTTTT	CASRRGGGTGELFF
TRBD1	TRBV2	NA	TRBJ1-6	TGTGCCAGCAGGGGGGGACAGGGGCTTCCACCCCTCCACTTT	CASRGGQGLPPLHF
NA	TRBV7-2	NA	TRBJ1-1	TGTGCCAGCAGCTTAGAACAGGGTTCAGGCATTGGAGCTTTCTTT	CASSLEQGSGIGAFF
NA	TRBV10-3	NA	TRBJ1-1	TGTGCCATCACTCAGGGGTGGAACACTGAAGCTTTCTTT	CAITQGWNTEAFF
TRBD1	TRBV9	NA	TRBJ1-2	TGTGCCAGCAGCGACTTCGGGACAGACTATGGCTACACCTTC	CASSDFGTDYGYTF
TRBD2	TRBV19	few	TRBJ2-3	TGTGCCAGTAGTATCTCGGCGGGAGGCACAGATACGCAGTATTTT	CASSISAGGTDTQYF
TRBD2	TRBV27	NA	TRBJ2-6	TGTGCCAGCAGGCGGGAGGGGGGTGGGGCCAACGGCCTGACTTTC	CASRREGGGANGLTF
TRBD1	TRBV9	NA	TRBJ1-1	TGTGCCAGCAGCCCGACGGGACAGATGGACACTGAAGCTTTCTTT	CASSPTGQMDTEAFF
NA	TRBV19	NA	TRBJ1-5	TGTGCCAGTAGTATAGGCGGGAGTGTCAATCAGCCCCAGCATTTT	CASSIGGSVNQPQHF
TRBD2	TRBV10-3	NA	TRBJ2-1	TGTGCCATCTGGGAGGGTGGAATCAACAATGAGCAGTTCTTC	CAIWEGGINNEQFF
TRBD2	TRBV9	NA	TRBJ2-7	TGTGCCAGCAGCGAGACTAGCGGATCCTACGAGCAGTACTTC	CASSETSGSYEQYF
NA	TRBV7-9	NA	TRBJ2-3	TGTGCCAGCAGCCTCGGGGACACAGATACGCAGTATTTT	CASSLGDTDTQYF
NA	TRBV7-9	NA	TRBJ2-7	TGTGCCAGCAGCACTCACTACGAGCAGTACTTC	CASSTHYEQYF
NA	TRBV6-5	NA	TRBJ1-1	TGTGCCAGCAGTTACGGTGAGGCAGGGCGAACTGAAGCTTTCTTT	CASSYGEAGRTEAFF
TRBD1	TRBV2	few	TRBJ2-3	TGTGCCAGCAGGGGACAGGGGATTCGGAGGTCTAGCACAGATACGCAGTATTTT	CASRGQGIRRSSTDTQYF
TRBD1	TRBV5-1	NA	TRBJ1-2	TGCGCCAGCAGCCTCTTACAGGGGGTTGGTCAGGATGGCTACACCTTC	CASSLLQGVGQDGYTF
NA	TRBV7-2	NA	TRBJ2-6	TGTGCCAGCAGCTTAAGTTCCGGGAGCTCTGGGGCCAACGGCCTGACTTTC	CASSLSSGSSGANGLTF
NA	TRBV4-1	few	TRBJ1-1	TGCGCCAGCACCCCCGACAGGCCCCGTGAAGCTTTCTTT	CASTPDRPREAFF
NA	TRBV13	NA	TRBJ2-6	TGTGCCAGCAGCACCAGGGTGCCTGGGGCCAACGGCCTGACTTTC	CASSTRVPGANGLTF
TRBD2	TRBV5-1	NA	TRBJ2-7	TGCGCCAGCAGCCACGGACTAGCGGGAGGAACGTACGAGCAGTACTTC	CASSHGLAGGTYEQYF
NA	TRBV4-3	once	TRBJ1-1	TGCGCCAGCAGCCAAGGTGCAGGGCAACGAGCTGAAGCTTTCTTT	CASSQGAGQRAEAFF
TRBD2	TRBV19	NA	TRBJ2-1	TGTGCCAGTAGTTTCCCTAGCGGGAGGACCAACAATGAGCAGTTCTTC	CASSFPSGRTNNEQFF
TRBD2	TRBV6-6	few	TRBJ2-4	TGTGCCAGCAGTTACGGAACTAGCGGGGCTCTAAACATTCAGTACTTC	CASSYGTSGALNIQYF
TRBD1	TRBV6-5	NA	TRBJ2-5	TGTGCCAGCAGTTACCAGACAGGGGAGGAGGAGACCCAGTACTTC	CASSYQTGEEETQYF
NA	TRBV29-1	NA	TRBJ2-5	TGCAGCGTTGATGCCAGTTTCCAAGAGACCCAGTACTTC	CSVDASFQETQYF
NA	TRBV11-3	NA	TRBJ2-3	TGTGCCAGCAGGGACTGGCGGTCCACAGATACGCAGTATTTT	CASRDWRSTDTQYF
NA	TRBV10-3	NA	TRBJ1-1	TGTGCCATCAGCCCCCAGAGAGGGATGACCACTGAAGCTTTCTTT	CAISPQRGMTTEAFF
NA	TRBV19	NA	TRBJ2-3	TGTGCCAGTAGTACCCTAATCGGAGCTAGCACAGATACGCAGTATTTT	CASSTLIGASTDTQYF
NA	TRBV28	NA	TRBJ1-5	TGTGCCAGCAGTTCACCCCAGGGAGGGGATCAGCCCCAGCATTTT	CASSSPQGGDQPQHF
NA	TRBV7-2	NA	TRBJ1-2	TGTGCCAGCAGCGCCGCCGGGGCTAACTATGGCTACACCTTC	CASSAAGANYGYTF
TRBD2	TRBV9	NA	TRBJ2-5	TGTGCCAGCAGCGTATCCGGACTAGCGGGACAAGAGACCCAGTACTTC	CASSVSGLAGQETQYF
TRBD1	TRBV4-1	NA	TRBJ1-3	TGCGCCAGCAGCCAAGATGGACAGGCTTTCTCTGGAAACACCATATATTTT	CASSQDGQAFSGNTIYF
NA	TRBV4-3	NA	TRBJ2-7	TGCGCCAGCAGCCAAGATCTGTCAGGGGACTACGAGCAGTACTTC	CASSQDLSGDYEQYF
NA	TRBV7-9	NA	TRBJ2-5	TGTGCCAGCAGCTTGACGCAGGTGACCCAAGAGACCCAGTACTTC	CASSLTQVTQETQYF
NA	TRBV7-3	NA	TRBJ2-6	TGTGCCAGCAGCCCTTCTGGGGCCAACGGCCTGACTTTC	CASSPSGANGLTF
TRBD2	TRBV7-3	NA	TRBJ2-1	TGTGCCAGCAGCTCATGGACTAGCGGCGGAGGCAATGAGCAGTTCTTC	CASSSWTSGGGNEQFF
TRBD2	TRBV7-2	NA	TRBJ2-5	TGTGCCAGCAGTTCGGGACTAGCGGGAGCGAGTGAGACCCAGTACTTC	CASSSGLAGASETQYF
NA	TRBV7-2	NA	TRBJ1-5	TGTGCCAGCAGCCTCCAGAATCAGCCCCAGCATTTT	CASSLQNQPQHF
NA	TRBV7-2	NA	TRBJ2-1	TGTGCCAGCAGCTTGAGGGCCTACAATGAGCAGTTCTTC	CASSLRAYNEQFF
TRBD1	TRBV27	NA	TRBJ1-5	TGTGCCAGCAGTTCCCGGGACAGTCCTAATCAGCCCCAGCATTTT	CASSSRDSPNQPQHF
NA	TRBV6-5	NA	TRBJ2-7	TGTGCCAGCGAAAAGACTGGCTCCTACGAGCAGTACTTC	CASEKTGSYEQYF
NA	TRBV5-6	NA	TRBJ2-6	TGTGCCAGCAGCTCAGGATATTCTGGGGCCAACGTCCTGACTTTC	CASSSGYSGANVLTF
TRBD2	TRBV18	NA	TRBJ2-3	TGTGCCAGCTCACCATTACCGGGACTAGCGGGGGAGAGCACAGATACGCAGTATTTT	CASSPLPGLAGESTDTQYF
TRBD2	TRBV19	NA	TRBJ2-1	TGTGCCAGTGCCGCGGGGGGGGATAATGAGCAGTTCTTC	CASAAGGDNEQFF
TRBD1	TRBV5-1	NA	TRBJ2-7	TGCGCCAGCAGCGATCCGGGACAGGGCAGTCCAAATGGGCAGTACTTC	CASSDPGQGSPNGQYF
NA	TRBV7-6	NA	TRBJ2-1	TGTGCCAGCAGCTTAGATGCAGGGCGGCACAATGAGCAGTTCTTC	CASSLDAGRHNEQFF
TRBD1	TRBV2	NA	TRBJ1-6	TGTGCCAGCAGGTTCAGGGGGAAGGATTCACCCCTCCACTTT	CASRFRGKDSPLHF
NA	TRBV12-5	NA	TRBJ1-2	TGTGCTAGTGGTTTCCCGGGAGGGTATGGCTACACCTTC	CASGFPGGYGYTF
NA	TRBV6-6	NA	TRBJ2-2	TGTGCCAGCCAACATGGCACCGGGGAGCTGTTTTTT	CASQHGTGELFF
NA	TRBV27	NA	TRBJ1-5	TGTGCCAGCCGACCGGGGGGGAGCAATCAGCCCCAGCATTTT	CASRPGGSNQPQHF
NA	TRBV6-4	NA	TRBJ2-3	TGTGCCAGCAGTGATGGGGGGGCATCAGATACGCAGTATTTT	CASSDGGASDTQYF
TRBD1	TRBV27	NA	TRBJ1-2	TGTGCCAGCAGTTTGCTAACAGGGGGCACGGAAGGCTACACCTTC	CASSLLTGGTEGYTF
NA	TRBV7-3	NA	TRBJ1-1	TGTGCCAGCAGCATCGTGGGGGGGGTGAACACTGAAGCTTTCTTT	CASSIVGGVNTEAFF
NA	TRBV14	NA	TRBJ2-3	TGTGCCAGCAGCCTCTTGGCCAGGGGCACAGATACGCAGTATTTT	CASSLLARGTDTQYF
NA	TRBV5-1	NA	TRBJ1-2	TGCGCCAGCAGCCTTGGTTACCGGACAGACTATGGCTACACCTTC	CASSLGYRTDYGYTF
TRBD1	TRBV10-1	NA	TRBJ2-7	TGCGCCAGCAGCCGGACAGGGGGCGTTAGGTACTTC	CASSRTGGVRYF